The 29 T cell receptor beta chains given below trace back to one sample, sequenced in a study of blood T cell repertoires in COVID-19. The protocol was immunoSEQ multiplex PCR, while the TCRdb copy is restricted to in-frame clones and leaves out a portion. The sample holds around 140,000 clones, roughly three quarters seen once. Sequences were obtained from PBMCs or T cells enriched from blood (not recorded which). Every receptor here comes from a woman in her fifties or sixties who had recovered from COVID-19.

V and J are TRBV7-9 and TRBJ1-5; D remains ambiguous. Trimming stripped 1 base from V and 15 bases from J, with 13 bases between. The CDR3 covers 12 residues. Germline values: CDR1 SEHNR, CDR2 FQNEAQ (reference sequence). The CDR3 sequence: CASSLVGTSWHF. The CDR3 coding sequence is TGTGCCAGCAGCTTAGTGGGCACTTCCTGGCATTTT.

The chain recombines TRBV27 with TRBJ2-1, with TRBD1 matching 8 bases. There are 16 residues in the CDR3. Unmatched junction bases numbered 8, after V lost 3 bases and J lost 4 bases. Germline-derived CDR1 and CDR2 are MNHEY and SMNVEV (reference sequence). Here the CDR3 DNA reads TGTGCCAGCAGTTTTCGGCAGGGGGCAAGGTACAATGAGCAGTTCTTC. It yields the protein CASSFRQGARYNEQFF.

The CDR3 loop reads CASSTPGTSGGYEQYF. In DNA form, the CDR3 reads TGTGCCAGCAGTACCCCCGGGACTAGCGGGGGCTACGAGCAGTACTTC. V gene TRBV27 combines with J gene TRBJ2-7, with 14 nucleotides matching TRBD2. The CDR3 sequence is 16 residues long. V lost 5 bases, J lost 3 bases, and 6 bases stayed unmatched. CDR1 is MNHEY, CDR2 SMNVEV, per germline (reference sequence).

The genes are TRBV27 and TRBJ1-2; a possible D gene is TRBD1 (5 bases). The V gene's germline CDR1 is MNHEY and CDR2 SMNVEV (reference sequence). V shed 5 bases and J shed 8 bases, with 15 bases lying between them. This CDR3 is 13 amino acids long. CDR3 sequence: CASSPQGGEGYTF. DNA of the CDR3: TGTGCCAGCAGTCCGCAGGGAGGAGAGGGCTACACCTTC.

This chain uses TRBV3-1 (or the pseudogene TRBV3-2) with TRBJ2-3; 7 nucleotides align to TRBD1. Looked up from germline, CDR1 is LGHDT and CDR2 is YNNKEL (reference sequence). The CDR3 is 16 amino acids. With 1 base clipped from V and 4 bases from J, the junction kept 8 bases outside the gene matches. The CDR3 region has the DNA TGTGCCAGCAGCCAAGCGAGAGGGGGCTATGCAGATACGCAGTATTTT. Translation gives CASSQARGGYADTQYF.

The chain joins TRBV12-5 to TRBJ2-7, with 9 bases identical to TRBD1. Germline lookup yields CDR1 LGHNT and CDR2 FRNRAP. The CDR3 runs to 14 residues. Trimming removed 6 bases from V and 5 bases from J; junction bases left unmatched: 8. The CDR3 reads CASGPGTGYHEQYV. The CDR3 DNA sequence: TGTGCTAGTGGACCTGGGACAGGGTACCACGAGCAGTACGTC.

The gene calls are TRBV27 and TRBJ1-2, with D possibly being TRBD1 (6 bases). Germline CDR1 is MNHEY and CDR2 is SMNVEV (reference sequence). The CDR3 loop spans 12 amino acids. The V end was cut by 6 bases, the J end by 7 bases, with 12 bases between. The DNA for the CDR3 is TGTGCCAGCAGGGCGGGGGCGGGTGGCTACACCTTC. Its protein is CASRAGAGGYTF.

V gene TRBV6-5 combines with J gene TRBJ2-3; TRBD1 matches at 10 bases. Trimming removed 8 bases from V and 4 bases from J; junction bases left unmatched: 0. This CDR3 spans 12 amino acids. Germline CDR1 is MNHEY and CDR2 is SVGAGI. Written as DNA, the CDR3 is TGTGCCAGCGGACAGGGGGCAGATACGCAGTATTTT. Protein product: CASGQGADTQYF.

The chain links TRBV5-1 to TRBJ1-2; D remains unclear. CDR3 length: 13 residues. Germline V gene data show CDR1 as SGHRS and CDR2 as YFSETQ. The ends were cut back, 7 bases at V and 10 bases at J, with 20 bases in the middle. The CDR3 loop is CASLSAGQTDYTF. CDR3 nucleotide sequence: TGCGCCAGCCTAAGCGCCGGCCAAACTGACTACACCTTC.

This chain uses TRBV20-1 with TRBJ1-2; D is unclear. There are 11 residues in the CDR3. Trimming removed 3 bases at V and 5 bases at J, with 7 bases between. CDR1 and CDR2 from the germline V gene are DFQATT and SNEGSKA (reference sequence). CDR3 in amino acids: CSARTDYGYTF. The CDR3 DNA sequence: TGCAGTGCTAGGACTGATTATGGCTACACCTTC.

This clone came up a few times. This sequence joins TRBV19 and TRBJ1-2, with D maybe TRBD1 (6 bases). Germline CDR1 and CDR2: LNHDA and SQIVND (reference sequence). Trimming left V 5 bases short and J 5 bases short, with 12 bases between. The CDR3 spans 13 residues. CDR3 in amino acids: CASSGTGSYGYTF. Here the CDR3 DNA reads TGTGCCAGTAGTGGAACAGGGAGTTATGGCTACACCTTC.

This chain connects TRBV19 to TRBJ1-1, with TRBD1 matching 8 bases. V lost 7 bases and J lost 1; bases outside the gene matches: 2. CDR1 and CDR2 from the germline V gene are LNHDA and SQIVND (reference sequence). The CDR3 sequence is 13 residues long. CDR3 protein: CASIDRGNTEAFF. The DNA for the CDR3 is TGTGCCAGTATTGACAGGGGGAACACTGAAGCTTTCTTT. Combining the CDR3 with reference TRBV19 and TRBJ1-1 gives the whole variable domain DGGITQSPKYLFRKEGQNVTLSCEQNLNHDAMYWYRQDPGQGLRLIYYSQIVNDFQKGDIAEGYSVSREKKESFPLTVTSAQKNPTAFYLCASIDRGNTEAFFGQGTRLTVV.

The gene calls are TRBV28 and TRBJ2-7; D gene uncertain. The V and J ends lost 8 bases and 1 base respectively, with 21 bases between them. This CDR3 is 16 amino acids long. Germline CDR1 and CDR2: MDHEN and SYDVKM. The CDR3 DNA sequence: TGTGCCAGCTTCCCTCTGCAGGTCGTTTTGTCCTACGAGCAGTACGTC. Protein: CASFPLQVVLSYEQYV.

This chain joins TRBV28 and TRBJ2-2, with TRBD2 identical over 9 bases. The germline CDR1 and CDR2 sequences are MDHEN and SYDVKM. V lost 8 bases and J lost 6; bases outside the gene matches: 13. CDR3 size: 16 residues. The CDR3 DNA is TGTGCCAGCGTCCTGGGTGGCGGGGGGGACTCCGGGGAGCTGTTTTTT. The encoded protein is CASVLGGGGDSGELFF.

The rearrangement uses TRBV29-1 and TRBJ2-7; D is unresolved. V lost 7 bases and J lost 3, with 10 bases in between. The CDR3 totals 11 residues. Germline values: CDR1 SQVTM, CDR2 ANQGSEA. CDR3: CSAATGYEQYV. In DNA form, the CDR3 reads TGCAGCGCTGCCACGGGCTACGAGCAGTACGTC.

The CDR3 reads CASRDTRAGNSPLHF. In nucleotides, the CDR3 is TGTGCCAGCAGGGACACACGGGCAGGAAATTCACCCCTCCACTTT. The rearrangement joins TRBV2 to TRBJ1-6; D possibly corresponds to TRBD1 (5 bases). This CDR3 contains 15 residues. Germline CDR1 and CDR2: SNHLY and FYNNEI. V gave up 6 bases and J gave up 7 bases, with 16 bases separating them.

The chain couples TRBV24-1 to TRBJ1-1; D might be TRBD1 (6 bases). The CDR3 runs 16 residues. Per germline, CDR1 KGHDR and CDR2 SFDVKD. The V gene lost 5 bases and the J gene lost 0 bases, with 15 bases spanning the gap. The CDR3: CATSAGENGVNTEAFF. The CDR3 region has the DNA TGTGCCACCAGTGCAGGGGAGAACGGGGTGAACACTGAAGCTTTCTTT.

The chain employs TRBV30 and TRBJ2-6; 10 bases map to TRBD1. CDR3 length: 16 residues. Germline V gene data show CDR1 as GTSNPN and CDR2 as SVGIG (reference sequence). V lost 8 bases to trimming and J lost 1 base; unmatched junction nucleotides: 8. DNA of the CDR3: TGTGCCCAGGAGGGGACAGGGGTGTCTGGGGCCAACGTCCTGACTTTC. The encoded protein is CAQEGTGVSGANVLTF.

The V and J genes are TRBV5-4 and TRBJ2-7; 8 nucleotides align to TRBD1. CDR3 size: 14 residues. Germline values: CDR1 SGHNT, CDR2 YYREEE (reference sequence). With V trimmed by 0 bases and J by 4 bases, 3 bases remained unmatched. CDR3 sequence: CASSLGGQVYEQYF. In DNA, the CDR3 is TGTGCCAGCAGCTTGGGGGGACAGGTTTACGAGCAGTACTTC. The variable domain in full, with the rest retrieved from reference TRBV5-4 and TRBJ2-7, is ETGVTQSPTHLIKTRGQQVTLRCSSQSGHNTVSWYQQALGQGPQFIFQYYREEENGRGNFPPRFSGLQFPNYSSELNVNALELDDSALYLCASSLGGQVYEQYFGPGTRLTVT.

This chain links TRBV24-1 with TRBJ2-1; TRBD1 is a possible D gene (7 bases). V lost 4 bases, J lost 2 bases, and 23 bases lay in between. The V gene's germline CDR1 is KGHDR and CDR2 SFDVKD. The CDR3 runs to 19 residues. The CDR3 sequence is CATSDSGQVGGATYNEQFF. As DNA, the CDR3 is TGTGCCACCAGTGACTCAGGACAGGTCGGCGGGGCTACCTACAATGAGCAGTTCTTC.

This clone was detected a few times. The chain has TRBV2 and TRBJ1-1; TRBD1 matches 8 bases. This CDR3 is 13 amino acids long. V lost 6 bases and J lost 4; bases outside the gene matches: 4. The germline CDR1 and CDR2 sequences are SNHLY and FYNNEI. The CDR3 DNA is TGTGCCAGCAGACTGGACAGGGCCACTGAAGCTTTCTTT. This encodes CASRLDRATEAFF.

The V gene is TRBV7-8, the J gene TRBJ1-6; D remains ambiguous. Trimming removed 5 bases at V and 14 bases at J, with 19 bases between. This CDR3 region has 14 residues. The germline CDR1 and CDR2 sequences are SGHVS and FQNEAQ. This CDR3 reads CASSPGLTSPTLHF. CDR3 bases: TGTGCCAGCAGCCCAGGACTAACCTCCCCCACCCTCCACTTT.

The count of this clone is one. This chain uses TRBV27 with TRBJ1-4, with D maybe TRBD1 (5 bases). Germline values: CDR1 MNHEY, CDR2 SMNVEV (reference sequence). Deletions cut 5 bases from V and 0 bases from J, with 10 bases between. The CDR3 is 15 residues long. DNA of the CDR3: TGTGCCAGCAGTACCTGGGGGGCAACTAATGAAAAACTGTTTTTT. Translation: CASSTWGATNEKLFF.

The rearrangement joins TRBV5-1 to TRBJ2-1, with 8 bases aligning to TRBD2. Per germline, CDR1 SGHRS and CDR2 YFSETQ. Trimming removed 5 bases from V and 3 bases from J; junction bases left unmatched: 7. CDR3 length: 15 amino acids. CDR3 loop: CASRSGGAIYNEQFF. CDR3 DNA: TGCGCCAGCAGGTCGGGGGGGGCAATCTACAATGAGCAGTTCTTC.

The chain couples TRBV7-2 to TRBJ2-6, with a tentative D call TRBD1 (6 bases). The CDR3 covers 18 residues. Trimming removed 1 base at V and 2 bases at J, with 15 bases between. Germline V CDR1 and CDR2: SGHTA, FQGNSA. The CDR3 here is CASSLVGKQGAGANVLTF. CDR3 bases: TGTGCCAGCAGCTTAGTGGGGAAACAGGGAGCTGGGGCCAACGTCCTGACTTTC.

Here the CDR3 DNA reads TGCGCCAGCAGCTTGCTGACCGGGAGGAGGAGTCAGCCCCAGCATTTT. It yields the protein CASSLLTGRRSQPQHF. The genes are TRBV5-1 and TRBJ1-5; D gene uncertain. Trimming took 1 base from V and 6 from J, leaving 17 bases between them. The CDR3 is 16 amino acids. Germline assignment: CDR1 SGHRS and CDR2 YFSETQ.

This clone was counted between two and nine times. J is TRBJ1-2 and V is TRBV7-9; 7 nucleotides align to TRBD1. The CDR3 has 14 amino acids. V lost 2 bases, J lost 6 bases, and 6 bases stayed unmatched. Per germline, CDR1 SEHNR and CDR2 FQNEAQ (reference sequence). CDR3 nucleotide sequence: TGTGCCAGCAGCTTACAAGGCAGGGGGGATGGCTACACCTTC. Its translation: CASSLQGRGDGYTF.

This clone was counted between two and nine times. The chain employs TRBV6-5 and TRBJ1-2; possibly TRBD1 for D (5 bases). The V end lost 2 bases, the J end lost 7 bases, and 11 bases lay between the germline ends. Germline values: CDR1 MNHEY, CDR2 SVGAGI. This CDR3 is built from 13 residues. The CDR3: CASSYAGLAGYTF. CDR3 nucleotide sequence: TGTGCCAGCAGTTACGCGGGGCTTGCTGGCTACACCTTC.

The CDR3 DNA sequence: TGCAGCGGATCAGGGGTAGGCTCGGTGGAGACCCAGTACTTC. This encodes CSGSGVGSVETQYF. The chain uses TRBV29-1 and TRBJ2-5, with D perhaps TRBD1 (6 bases). Germline lookup yields CDR1 SQVTM and CDR2 ANQGSEA. The V end was cut by 7 bases, the J end by 5 bases, with 20 bases between. This CDR3 is built from 14 residues.